These 24 T cell receptor beta chains were sequenced from one sample in a study of T cell responses to AZD1222 COVID-19 vaccine. Using immunoSEQ multiplex PCR, the repertoire was profiled, and TCRdb retains in-frame clones only, with some absent. The sample yields 50,000 to 55,000 clones, approximately 84% seen once. The material sequenced was peripheral blood, taken on day 0 of AZD1222 vaccination. These receptor sequences come from an adult in good health.

The V call is TRBV7-2, the J call TRBJ2-7, with no clear D. This CDR3 has 11 amino acids. In germline, CDR1 is SGHTA, CDR2 FQGNSA. The ends were cut back, 5 bases at V and 5 bases at J, with 7 bases in the middle. CDR3 protein: CASSPANEQYF. The CDR3 nucleotides read TGTGCCAGCAGCCCCGCCAACGAGCAGTACTTC.

V and J are TRBV6-4 and TRBJ2-3, with TRBD2 identical over 8 bases. Per germline, CDR1 MRHNA and CDR2 SNTAGT. Trimming removed 3 bases from V and 2 bases from J; junction bases left unmatched: 4. The CDR3 length is 15 residues. The CDR3 DNA reads TGTGCCAGCAGTGAGACTAGCGATGACACAGATACGCAGTATTTT. This sequence encodes CASSETSDDTDTQYF.

This clone appeared once. The chain employs TRBV11-3 and TRBJ2-7; D possibly uses TRBD1 or TRBD2 (5 bases each). Germline lookup yields CDR1 SGHNT and CDR2 YENEEA. Trimming took 3 bases from V and 6 from J, leaving 18 bases between them. The CDR3 length is 15 residues. The CDR3 loop is CASSLGTELAGEQYF. In DNA form, the CDR3 reads TGTGCCAGCAGCTTGGGGACGGAGTTGGCGGGCGAGCAGTACTTC.

V is TRBV5-1 and J is TRBJ1-2, with 7 bases lining up with TRBD1. V lost 0 bases and J lost 3; bases outside the gene matches: 8. The CDR3 spans 16 residues. Germline V gives CDR1 SGHRS, CDR2 YFSETQ. CDR3 residues: CASSLGQGSLDYGYTF. The CDR3 DNA is TGCGCCAGCAGCTTGGGACAGGGAAGTTTAGACTATGGCTACACCTTC.

The chain joins TRBV11-2 to TRBJ1-3, with a possible D match to TRBD1 (5 bases). This CDR3 contains 15 residues. Germline V CDR1 and CDR2: SGHAT, FQNNGV. Trimming removed 5 bases at V and 0 bases at J, with 11 bases between. CDR3 protein: CASSARQLSGNTIYF. CDR3 coding DNA: TGTGCCAGCAGCGCGCGACAGCTCTCTGGAAACACCATATATTTT.

V is TRBV9 and J is TRBJ2-1, with TRBD1 as a possible D gene (5 bases). CDR1 and CDR2 from the germline V gene are SGDLS and YYNGEE. V lost 0 bases to trimming and J lost 3 bases, with 10 bases between them. The CDR3 has 15 amino acids. CDR3 in amino acids: CASSVVTADYNEQFF. In DNA form, the CDR3 reads TGTGCCAGCAGCGTAGTGACAGCCGACTACAATGAGCAGTTCTTC.

The V and J genes are TRBV3-1 (or the pseudogene TRBV3-2) and TRBJ1-3, with TRBD1 identical over 7 bases. The CDR3 runs 15 residues. The germline CDR1 and CDR2 sequences are LGHDT and YNNKEL (reference sequence). Losses at the gene ends were 5 bases for V and 4 bases for J; bases not matched to a gene: 8. DNA of the CDR3: TGTGCCAGCAGCTACGGGACAGTCGCCGGAAACACCATATATTTT. Translating it yields CASSYGTVAGNTIYF.

The chain employs TRBV12-1 and TRBJ2-3; the DNA was not used to check the table's D call, TRBD2. TRBV12-1 is labeled a pseudogene. The CDR3 is made up of 15 amino acids. CDR3 DNA sequence: TGTGCCAGCAGCCCACTAGCGGGAGGAACAGATACGCAGTATTTT. Protein sequence: CASSPLAGGTDTQYF.

The rearrangement uses TRBV2 and TRBJ1-5; D gene uncertain. CDR1 and CDR2 (germline): SNHLY, FYNNEI. The CDR3 length is 14 residues. V dropped 7 bases and J dropped 6 bases, with 16 bases sitting between them. DNA for the CDR3: TGTGCCAGCACCCTAGACACAGTAGGTCAGCCCCAGCATTTT. Residues: CASTLDTVGQPQHF.

The genes are TRBV6-5 and TRBJ1-4; TRBD1 is a possible D gene (6 bases). The CDR3 consists of 16 residues. CDR1 MNHEY and CDR2 SVGAGI come from the germline V gene. Trimming took off 0 bases at V and 8 bases at J, with 16 bases between the two ends. The CDR3 loop is CASSYSLNRAGEKLFF. CDR3 in DNA: TGTGCCAGCAGTTACTCCCTGAACAGGGCTGGGGAAAAACTGTTTTTT.

CDR3 in amino acids: CASRNRGANTEAFF. DNA for the CDR3: TGTGCCAGCAGAAACAGGGGGGCGAACACTGAAGCTTTCTTT. The rearrangement links TRBV7-2 to TRBJ1-1, with 8 nucleotides matching TRBD1. The germline gives CDR1 SGHTA, CDR2 FQGNSA. Trimming cost V 6 bases and J 1 base; bases outside gene matches: 4. The CDR3 has 14 residues. Looking up the rest from reference TRBV7-2 and TRBJ1-1 gives the full variable domain: GAGVSQSPSNKVTEKGKDVELRCDPISGHTALYWYRQSLGQGLEFLIYFQGNSAPDKSGLPSDRFSAERTGGSVSTLTIQRTQQEDSAVYLCASRNRGANTEAFFGQGTRLTVV.

The rearrangement uses TRBV5-1 and TRBJ2-7; tentative D call: TRBD2 (6 bases). Germline V gene sequence: CDR1 SGHRS, CDR2 YFSETQ. This CDR3 has 15 residues. Deletions cut 0 bases from V and 2 bases from J, with 12 bases between. CDR3 sequence: CASSLVEGEAYEQYF. The CDR3 DNA follows: TGCGCCAGCAGCTTGGTGGAGGGAGAAGCCTACGAGCAGTACTTC.

V gene TRBV5-4 combines with J gene TRBJ2-7; 7 nucleotides agree with TRBD1. After removal of 4 bases from V and 1 base from J, the junction contained 11 bases not matched to a gene. Germline V gene sequence: CDR1 SGHNT, CDR2 YYREEE (reference sequence). This CDR3 comprises 16 residues. CDR3 residues: CASSSSRDRASYEQYF. The CDR3 DNA reads TGTGCCAGCAGCAGCTCGAGAGACAGGGCGTCCTACGAGCAGTACTTC. Full variable domain (remainder filled in from reference TRBV5-4 and TRBJ2-7): ETGVTQSPTHLIKTRGQQVTLRCSSQSGHNTVSWYQQALGQGPQFIFQYYREEENGRGNFPPRFSGLQFPNYSSELNVNALELDDSALYLCASSSSRDRASYEQYFGPGTRLTVT.

The V call is TRBV6-5, the J call TRBJ1-2; no clear D gene. The V end was cut by 4 bases, the J end by 8 bases, with 14 bases between. Germline CDR1 is MNHEY and CDR2 is SVGAGI. The CDR3 consists of 13 residues. The CDR3 bases are TGTGCCAGCAGTTTGGACCGCTCTAAGGGCTACACCTTC. It codes for CASSLDRSKGYTF.

The chain recombines TRBV2 with TRBJ1-1, with 7 bases fitting TRBD1. Trimming cost V 0 bases and J 8 bases; bases outside gene matches: 6. Germline assignment: CDR1 SNHLY and CDR2 FYNNEI. This CDR3 has 14 residues. The CDR3 sequence: CASSEALSGQEAFF. DNA of the CDR3: TGTGCCAGCAGTGAAGCGCTTTCGGGACAGGAAGCTTTCTTT.

The chain carries TRBV5-1 and TRBJ2-5; 9 nucleotides match TRBD2. CDR1 is SGHRS and CDR2 is YFSETQ in the germline V gene. V was clipped by 7 bases and J by 3 bases; unmatched bases: 10. The CDR3 consists of 15 residues. The DNA of the CDR3 is TGCGCCAGCGGCCCGGCTAGCGGGATGGAAGAGACCCAGTACTTC. It specifies CASGPASGMEETQYF.

This sequence joins TRBV6-5 and TRBJ2-2; no clear D gene. The CDR3 has 16 residues. The V end lost 0 bases, the J end lost 2 bases, and 10 bases lay between the germline ends. Germline V gives CDR1 MNHEY, CDR2 SVGAGI. The DNA of the CDR3 is TGTGCCAGCAGTTACTCGAGCCAGACTAACACCGGGGAGCTGTTTTTT. Protein product: CASSYSSQTNTGELFF.

This clone was observed a single time. The chain recombines TRBV6-5 with TRBJ1-2, with D perhaps matching TRBD1 (5 bases). Trimming left V 0 bases short and J 3 bases short, with 5 bases between. Germline CDR1 is MNHEY and CDR2 is SVGAGI. CDR3 size: 13 residues. Here the CDR3 reads CASSYSRDYGYTF. The CDR3 nucleotides are TGTGCCAGCAGTTACTCCAGGGACTATGGCTACACCTTC.

This sequence joins TRBV30 and TRBJ1-1; D perhaps matches TRBD1 (5 bases). Deletions cut 8 bases from V and 0 bases from J, with 16 bases between. Per the germline V gene, CDR1 is GTSNPN and CDR2 is SVGIG (reference sequence). This CDR3 is 14 amino acids long. The CDR3 region has the DNA TGTGCCCACGGGGCAGATTATATGAACACTGAAGCTTTCTTT. Translation gives CAHGADYMNTEAFF.

J is TRBJ1-2 and V is TRBV5-6; TRBD1 agrees at 7 bases. J gave up 5 bases and V 3 bases, and 4 bases lay outside the gene matches. Looked up from germline, CDR1 is SGHDT and CDR2 is YYEEEE. This CDR3 region has 13 residues. This CDR3 reads CASSSQGVYGYTF. The CDR3 region has the DNA TGTGCCAGCAGCTCCCAGGGGGTGTATGGCTACACCTTC.

The V gene is TRBV5-1, the J gene TRBJ2-2, with D hard to call. Trimming removed 1 base at V and 2 bases at J, with 9 bases between. Germline V gene lookup returns CDR1 SGHRS and CDR2 YFSETQ. This CDR3 has 15 amino acids. CDR3 nucleotides: TGCGCCAGCAGCTTGAACAGAGGCAACACCGGGGAGCTGTTTTTT. This gives the protein CASSLNRGNTGELFF.

This clone appeared a single time. The chain joins TRBV19 to TRBJ1-4; 9 bases line up with TRBD1. This CDR3 contains 14 residues. In germline, CDR1 is LNHDA, CDR2 SQIVND (reference sequence). The J segment lost 4 bases and the V segment lost 5 bases, leaving 2 bases of the junction unmatched. For the CDR3, the DNA is TGTGCCAGTAGTGCGGACAGGGGTAATGAAAAACTGTTTTTT. This codes for CASSADRGNEKLFF.

The rearrangement joins TRBV11-3 to TRBJ1-3, with D unclear. V gave up 4 bases and J gave up 4 bases, with 11 bases separating them. Germline V gene data show CDR1 as SGHNT and CDR2 as YENEEA. The CDR3 loop spans 14 amino acids. CDR3 coding DNA: TGTGCCAGCAGCTCGCGAAGACGAGGAAACACCATATATTTT. Amino acids: CASSSRRRGNTIYF.

This rearrangement joins TRBV7-3 to TRBJ2-1, with 10 bases that match TRBD2. Germline lookup yields CDR1 SGHTA and CDR2 FQGTGA. The ends lost 5 bases at V and 4 bases at J; junction bases unmatched: 2. The CDR3 sequence is 14 residues long. CDR3 residues: CASSPSGSYNEQFF. For the CDR3, the DNA is TGTGCCAGCAGCCCTAGCGGGAGTTACAATGAGCAGTTCTTC.